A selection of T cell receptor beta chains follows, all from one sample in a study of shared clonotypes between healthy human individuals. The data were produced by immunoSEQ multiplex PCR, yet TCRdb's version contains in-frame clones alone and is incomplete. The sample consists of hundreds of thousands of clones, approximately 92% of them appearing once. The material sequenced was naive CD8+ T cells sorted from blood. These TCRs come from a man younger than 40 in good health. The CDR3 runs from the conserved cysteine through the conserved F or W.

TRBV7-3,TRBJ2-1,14,CASSLSPSYNEQFF
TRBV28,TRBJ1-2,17,CASSFPPVRDRGYGYTF
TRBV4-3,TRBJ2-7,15,CASSQDTAGFYEQYF
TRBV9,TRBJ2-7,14,CASSVGLAGNEQYF
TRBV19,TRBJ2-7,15,CASSPGVGAFYEQYF
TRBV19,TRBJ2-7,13,CASSRAVVYEQYF
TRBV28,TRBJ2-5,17,CASSLSRESGDRETQYF
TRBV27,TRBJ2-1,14,CASSLPGTSNEQFF
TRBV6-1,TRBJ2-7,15,CASSVPGQGRHEQYF
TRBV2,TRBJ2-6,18,CASRFRDRAFSGANVLTF
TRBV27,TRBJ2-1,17,CASSLVSAVTFGNEQFF
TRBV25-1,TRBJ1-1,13,CASSPRLAVEAFF
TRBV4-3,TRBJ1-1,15,CASSQDRVSNTEAFF
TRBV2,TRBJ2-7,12,CASLGWGAIQYF
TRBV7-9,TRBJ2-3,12,CASSLGTDTQYF
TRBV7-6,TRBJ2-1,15,CASSPLASGYNEQFF
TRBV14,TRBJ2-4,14,CASGPGPAKNIQYF
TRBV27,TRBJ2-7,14,CASSYGLAGVEQYF
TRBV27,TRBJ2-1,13,CASSLSQRSEQFF
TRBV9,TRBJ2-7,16,CASSPRTGYLVYEQYF
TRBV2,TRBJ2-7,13,CASKGSDSYEQYF
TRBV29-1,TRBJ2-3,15,CSVVPAEQSTDTQYF
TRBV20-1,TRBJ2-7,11,CSAPNPGEQYF
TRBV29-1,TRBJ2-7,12,CSVESSSYEQYF
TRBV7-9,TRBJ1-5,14,CASSLDGSNQPQHF
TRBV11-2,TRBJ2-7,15,CASSLLFRERNEQYF
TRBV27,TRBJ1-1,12,CASRTGGDEAFF
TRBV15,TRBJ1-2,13,CATSLGGFYGYTF
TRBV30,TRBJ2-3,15,CAWSQDSSSTDTQYF
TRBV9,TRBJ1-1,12,CASSVAVGEAFF
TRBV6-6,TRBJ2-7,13,CASSTTDWDEQYF
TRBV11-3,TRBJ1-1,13,CASSFHDGTEAFF
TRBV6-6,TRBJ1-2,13,CASSLTTNYGYTF
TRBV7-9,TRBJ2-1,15,CASWFEGLNRDEQFF
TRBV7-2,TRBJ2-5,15,CASSLNRGPQETQYF
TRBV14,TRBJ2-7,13,CASSQAATGEQYF
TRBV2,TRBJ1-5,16,CASSQVGQGEYQPQHF
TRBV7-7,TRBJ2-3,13,CASSLKAGDTQYF
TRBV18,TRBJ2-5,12,CASSYVGETQYF
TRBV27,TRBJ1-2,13,CASSSQGYSGYTF
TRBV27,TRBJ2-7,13,CASTPLQGSEQYF